The T cell receptor (beta chain) described here comes from a study of blood T cell repertoires in COVID-19. In the original processing: Nucleated cell number was recorded as an estimate derived from reference gene primer amplification. Repertoires were generated with immunoSEQ multiplex PCR, while TCRdb's copy carries only in-frame clones and drops some. V, J and clone size were drawn from that table, and D and trimming were deduced from the DNA. Of some 110,000 clones detected, roughly 82% appear once; the ten largest clones hold roughly 29%. The V gene's germline CDR1 is PRHDT and CDR2 FYEKMQ (reference sequence). V trimming: 5 bases; J trimming: 5 bases; junction bases outside the gene matches: 9. The CDR3 contains 17 residues.

The chain couples TRBV13 to TRBJ2-2; TRBD1 matches 12 bases. Sequenced: peripheral blood. The sequence was obtained from a man between 60 and 70 years old with acute or convalescent COVID-19. CDR3 sequence: CASSPPGTGGLTGELFF. DNA for the CDR3: TGTGCCAGCAGCCCACCAGGGACAGGGGGCTTGACCGGGGAGCTGTTTTTT. Supplemented by reference TRBV13 and TRBJ2-2, the full variable domain reads AAGVIQSPRHLIKEKRETATLKCYPIPRHDTVYWYQQGPGQDPQFLISFYEKMQSDKGSIPDRFSAQQFSDYHSELNMSSLELGDSALYFCASSPPGTGGLTGELFFGEGSRLTVL.